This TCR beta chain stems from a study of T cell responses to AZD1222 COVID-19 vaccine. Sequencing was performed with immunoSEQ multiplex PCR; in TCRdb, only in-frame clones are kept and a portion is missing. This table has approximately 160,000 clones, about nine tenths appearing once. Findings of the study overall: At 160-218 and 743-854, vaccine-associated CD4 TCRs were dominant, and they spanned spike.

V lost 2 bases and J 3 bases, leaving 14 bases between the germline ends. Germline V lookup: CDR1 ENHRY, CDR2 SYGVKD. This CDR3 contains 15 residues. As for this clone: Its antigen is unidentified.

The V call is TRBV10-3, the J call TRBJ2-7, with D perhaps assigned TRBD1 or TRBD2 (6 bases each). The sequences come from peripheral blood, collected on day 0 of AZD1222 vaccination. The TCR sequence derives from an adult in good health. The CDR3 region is CAISEGGPGGYEQYF. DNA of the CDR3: TGTGCCATCAGTGAGGGGGGGCCGGGTGGCTACGAGCAGTACTTC.